Presented here are 2 T cell receptor beta chains from one specimen sequenced in a study of Ad26.COV2.S vaccination and SARS-CoV-2 variants. TCRdb's table, derived via immunoSEQ multiplex PCR, lists solely in-frame clones and lacks some. The table lists some 410,000 clones, about 90% of them singletons. The treatment was: roughly 20 received Ad26.COV2.S at low or high dose, single or two shots; a few received placebo; per-sample allocation not given. The samples were gathered on day 63 after the first injection of vaccine or placebo. The material was peripheral blood, obtained in a trial of Ad26.COV2.S vaccine versus placebo. The receptors were sampled from a person aged 18-60 years who received the Ad26.COV2.S COVID-19 vaccine or a placebo.

V is TRBV7-2 and J is TRBJ2-7; 12 bases line up with TRBD2. The length of the CDR3 is 16 residues. The trim removed 1 base at V and 6 bases at J, leaving 7 bases unmatched. Germline V gives CDR1 SGHTA, CDR2 FQGNSA. CDR3 protein: CASSLGLAGAGVEQYF. In nucleotides, the CDR3 is TGTGCCAGCAGCTTAGGACTAGCGGGGGCCGGGGTCGAGCAGTACTTC.

The count of this clone is one. V gene TRBV4-3 combines with J gene TRBJ1-4; maybe TRBD1 (5 bases). V gave up 5 bases and J gave up 3 bases, with 13 bases separating them. The CDR3 is made up of 15 amino acids. CDR1 and CDR2 (germline): LGHNA, YSLEER. CDR3 coding DNA: TGCGCCAGCAGCTGGGGGATAGGGGCTAATGAAAAACTGTTTTTT. It specifies CASSWGIGANEKLFF.